This T cell receptor (beta chain) was recovered during a study of technical replicates of blood from a handful of donors. V was trimmed by 2 bases and J by 1 base, leaving 7 bases between them. Looked up from germline, CDR1 is SGHRS and CDR2 is YFSETQ. The CDR3 is made up of 13 amino acids. Details on this clone: Other nucleotide sequences in the sample specify the same CDR3.

Measured with immunoSEQ multiplex PCR; TCRdb has only the in-frame clones, and not every one. The sample records roughly 71,000 clones, roughly 96% being singletons. This TCR derives from a human donor in good health. Sequences were obtained from T cells isolated from PBMCs. The chain combines TRBV5-1 with TRBJ2-7; perhaps TRBD1 as D (5 bases). CDR3: CASSFQGSYEQYF. CDR3 DNA: TGCGCCAGCAGCTTTCAGGGATCCTACGAGCAGTACTTC.